The TCR beta chain described here comes from a study of blood T cell repertoires in COVID-19. Study-wide context: COVID-19 samples from acute and convalescent phases originated in the United States, Italy and Spain. Sources were T cells, B-cell-depleted T cells, or PBMCs; the material itself was cDNA or gDNA.

This CDR3 spans 17 amino acids. Trimming stripped 2 bases from V and 5 bases from J, with 21 bases between. Germline V gene lookup returns CDR1 MNHEY and CDR2 SVGEGT. Clones were sequenced by immunoSEQ multiplex PCR, and TCRdb holds only the in-frame ones, with some missing. The sample includes approximately 500,000 clones, approximately 88% of them seen just once. Those who participated ranged in age from about 18 to 89 years and resided in some 24 US areas. The sequencing input was PBMCs or T cells enriched from blood (not recorded which). The chain recombines TRBV6-2 or TRBV6-3 with TRBJ2-5, with D maybe TRBD1 (5 bases). The sequence derives from a woman between 40 and 55 years old who had recovered from COVID-19. CDR3 protein: CASSYAGDVFRVETQYF. The CDR3 DNA reads TGTGCCAGCAGTTACGCTGGTGACGTTTTCAGGGTGGAGACCCAGTACTTC.